Listed below are T cell receptor beta chains from one sample, sequenced in a study of regulatory T cells in long-lasting Graves disease. In TCRdb, the multiplex PCR reads were re-called with MiXCR into one record per CDR3 protein. The repertoire consists of roughly 500,000 distinct CDR3 sequences, with 13% occurring once and the leading ten covering roughly a tenth. Separately, the same data were catalogued under a study of T cells in Graves' hyperthyroidism and ophthalmopathy.

The source was peripheral blood mononuclear cells (PBMCs), collected at new diagnosis, from a patient treated with antithyroid drugs. All receptors derive from a man between 25 and 39 years old with Graves disease. Each CDR3 is given with its conserved first and last residue. A D gene is named only where the DNA matches it firmly. Size is omitted from some rows. Given values are once, few, many or a class for expanded clones.

v_gene,abundance,d_gene,j_gene,CDR3nt,CDR3aa
TRBV4-1,NA,TRBD2,TRBJ2-5,TGCGCCAGCAGCCAACCGAGGAATTTAGCGGGGTACCAAGAGACCCAGTACTTC,CASSQPRNLAGYQETQYF
TRBV7-8,many,TRBD1,TRBJ1-5,TGTGCCAGCAGCTGGGGACAGGGAAGGGATCAGCCCCAGCATTTT,CASSWGQGRDQPQHF
TRBV29-1,many,TRBD1,TRBJ1-1,TGCAGCGTTGAAGACACAGGGGTAACTGAAGCTTTCTTT,CSVEDTGVTEAFF
TRBV27,many,NA,TRBJ1-2,TGTGCCAGCAGTTCCTCAGGGGTCTATGGCTACACCTTC,CASSSSGVYGYTF
TRBV20-1,many,TRBD2,TRBJ2-7,TGCAGTGCCGAAGGCGGGAGGGGCTCCTACGAGCAGTACTTC,CSAEGGRGSYEQYF
TRBV9,many,NA,TRBJ2-1,TGTGCCAGCAGCGTAGCTATGGGGATCCCCCTCTACAATGAGCAGTTCTTC,CASSVAMGIPLYNEQFF
TRBV20-1,NA,TRBD1,TRBJ1-1,TGCAGCGTCAACAGGGGACAAGCGAACACTGAAGCTTTCTTT,CSVNRGQANTEAFF
TRBV20-1,few,NA,TRBJ2-2,TGCAGTGCTATGGGGGCCTATAACACCGGGGAGCTGTTTTTT,CSAMGAYNTGELFF
TRBV3-1,many,NA,TRBJ2-7,TGTGCCAGCAGCCAAGGCATTTTCCCCTACGAGCAGTACTTC,CASSQGIFPYEQYF
TRBV5-1,many,TRBD1,TRBJ2-4,TGCGCCAGCAGCTCTTCCGGGACAGGGATAGCCAAAAACATTCAGTACTTC,CASSSSGTGIAKNIQYF
TRBV19,NA,TRBD2,TRBJ2-1,TGTGCCAGTAGTACCCTGGGGGGGAGAGTCCATGAGCAGTTCTTC,CASSTLGGRVHEQFF
TRBV6-5,many,TRBD1,TRBJ2-7,TGTGCCAGCAGTTACTCCGGGACAGTATACGAGCAGTACTTC,CASSYSGTVYEQYF
TRBV10-1,many,NA,TRBJ2-3,TGCGCCAGCAGTGAGTCCCCGGGAACTAAGGATACGCAGTATTTT,CASSESPGTKDTQYF
TRBV12-3/TRBV12-4,many,TRBD2,TRBJ2-1,TGTGCCAGCAGTTTAGGGTCTAGCGGATATTCCTACAATGAGCAGTTCTTC,CASSLGSSGYSYNEQFF
TRBV29-1,many,NA,TRBJ1-1,TGCAGCGTAGCTTCGGGGCTGAACACTGAAGCTTTCTTT,CSVASGLNTEAFF
TRBV29-1,NA,NA,TRBJ2-5,TGCAGCGTCCCCCCCACTATTGGTACGGGGGAAGAGACCCAGTACTTC,CSVPPTIGTGEETQYF
TRBV6-1,many,NA,TRBJ2-7,TGTGCCAGCAGTGAAAAAGGGGGGGCATCTAACGAATACGAGCAGTACTTC,CASSEKGGASNEYEQYF
TRBV20-1,many,NA,TRBJ1-2,TGCAGTGCTAGCGGGATTTATGGCTACACCTTC,CSASGIYGYTF
TRBV20-1,many,NA,TRBJ2-7,TGCAGTGCTAGAGATTTAGGACAGTTCTTTTCCTACGAGCAGTACTTC,CSARDLGQFFSYEQYF
TRBV12-3/TRBV12-4,once,NA,TRBJ2-7,TGTGCCAGCAACGGGGGCATCTACGAGCAGTACTTC,CASNGGIYEQYF
TRBV12-3/TRBV12-4,many,TRBD1,TRBJ1-2,TGTGCCAGCAGTTCTTCCCAGGGGGTGATTTATGGCTACACCTTC,CASSSSQGVIYGYTF
TRBV27,many,NA,TRBJ2-1,TGTGCCAGCAGTTTAGGAGAATATGGTGGGAATGAGCAGTTCTTC,CASSLGEYGGNEQFF
TRBV15,many,NA,TRBJ2-7,TGTGCCACCAGCAGAGGGTCCCAGGGTAAACAGTACTTC,CATSRGSQGKQYF
TRBV7-9,many,NA,TRBJ2-1,TGTGCCAGCAGCCCAGGGGGGAATGAGCAGTTCTTC,CASSPGGNEQFF
TRBV27,many,NA,TRBJ2-1,TGTGCCAGCAGTTTATCCCCAGACCCATACAATGAGCAGTTCTTC,CASSLSPDPYNEQFF
TRBV27,many,NA,TRBJ2-7,TGTGCCAGCAAACTAAACACGGGTCCTTACGAGCAGTACTTC,CASKLNTGPYEQYF
TRBV15,few,TRBD1,TRBJ2-5,TGTGCCACCAGTAGGGGGCTAGAGACCCAGTACTTC,CATSRGLETQYF
TRBV6-2/TRBV6-3,many,NA,TRBJ2-1,TGTGCCAGCAGTTACGGGGGTGCAGGTTTCGATGAGCAGTTCTTC,CASSYGGAGFDEQFF
TRBV29-1,many,TRBD1,TRBJ1-1,TGCAGCGTAGACAGGGACACTGAAGCTTTCTTT,CSVDRDTEAFF
TRBV27,NA,NA,TRBJ2-7,TGTGCCAGCAGTTTTGAGAAGGGGCGAACCTACGAGCAGTACTTC,CASSFEKGRTYEQYF
TRBV28,many,NA,TRBJ1-4,TGTGCCAGCAGTCGCTCTTACAAGGAAAAACTGTTTTTT,CASSRSYKEKLFF
TRBV3-1,many,NA,TRBJ1-1,TGTGCCAGCAGCTCCACCACTGAAGCTTTCTTT,CASSSTTEAFF
TRBV19,NA,TRBD2,TRBJ2-5,TGTGCCAGTAGTATTGGGGGGGGGGGACAAGAGACCCAGTACTTC,CASSIGGGGQETQYF
TRBV5-1,many,TRBD1,TRBJ2-7,TGCGCCAGCAGCTTCCGGGACAGGGGCGAGCAGTACTTC,CASSFRDRGEQYF
TRBV6-2/TRBV6-3,many,TRBD2,TRBJ2-1,TGTGCCAGCATGAGGGACTACCATGAGCAGTTCTTC,CASMRDYHEQFF
TRBV4-1,many,TRBD2,TRBJ2-3,TGCGCCAGCAGCCAATCGGGACTAGCGCTCACAGATACGCAGTATTTT,CASSQSGLALTDTQYF
TRBV29-1,many,NA,TRBJ1-2,TGCAGCGTTCCCAATGACAGAAACTATGGCTACACCTTC,CSVPNDRNYGYTF
TRBV2,many,NA,TRBJ1-3,TGTGCCAGCAGCGAAGGACAAGGGAGCTCTGGAAACACCATATATTTT,CASSEGQGSSGNTIYF
TRBV12-3/TRBV12-4,many,NA,TRBJ1-5,TGTGCCAGCAGTTTATCCTATAGCAATCAGCCCCAGCATTTT,CASSLSYSNQPQHF
TRBV20-1,NA,TRBD2,TRBJ2-3,TGCAGTGCTATCCCCGGTCGACTAGCCCAAATGGTAGATACGCAGTATTTT,CSAIPGRLAQMVDTQYF
TRBV2,many,NA,TRBJ1-2,TGTGCCAGCAGTGAGGAACGGAATAACTATGGCTACACCTTC,CASSEERNNYGYTF
TRBV11-2,many,NA,TRBJ2-1,TGTGCCAGCAGCTTAGCTGTAGCGGAACCTTACAATGAGCAGTTCTTC,CASSLAVAEPYNEQFF
TRBV10-3,many,TRBD1,TRBJ2-2,TGTGCCATCAGTGGTGACAGGGACACCGGGGAGCTGTTTTTT,CAISGDRDTGELFF